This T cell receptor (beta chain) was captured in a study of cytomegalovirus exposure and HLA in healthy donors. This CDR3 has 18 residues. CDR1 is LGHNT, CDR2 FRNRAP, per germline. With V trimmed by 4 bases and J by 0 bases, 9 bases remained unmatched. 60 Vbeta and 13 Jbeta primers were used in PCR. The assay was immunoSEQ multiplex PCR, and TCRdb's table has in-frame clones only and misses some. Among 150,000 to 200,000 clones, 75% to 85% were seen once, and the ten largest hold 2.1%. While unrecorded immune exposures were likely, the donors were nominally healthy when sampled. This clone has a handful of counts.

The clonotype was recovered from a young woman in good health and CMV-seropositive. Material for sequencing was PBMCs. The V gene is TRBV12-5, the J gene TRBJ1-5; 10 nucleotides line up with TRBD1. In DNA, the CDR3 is TGTGCTAGTGGTTCCGCAGTGACAGGGGGCTATAGCAATCAGCCCCAGCATTTT. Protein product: CASGSAVTGGYSNQPQHF.